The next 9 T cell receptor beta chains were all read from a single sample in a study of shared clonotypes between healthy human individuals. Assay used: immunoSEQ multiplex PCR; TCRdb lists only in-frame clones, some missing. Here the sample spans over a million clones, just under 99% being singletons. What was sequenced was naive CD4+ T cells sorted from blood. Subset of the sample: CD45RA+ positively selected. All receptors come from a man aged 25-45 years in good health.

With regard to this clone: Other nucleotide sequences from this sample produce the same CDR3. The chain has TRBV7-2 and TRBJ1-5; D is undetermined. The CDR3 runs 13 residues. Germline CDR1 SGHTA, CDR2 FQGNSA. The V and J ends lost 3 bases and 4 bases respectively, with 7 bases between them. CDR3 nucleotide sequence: TGTGCCAGCAGCTTCGGCAGTAATCAGCCCCAGCATTTT. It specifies CASSFGSNQPQHF.

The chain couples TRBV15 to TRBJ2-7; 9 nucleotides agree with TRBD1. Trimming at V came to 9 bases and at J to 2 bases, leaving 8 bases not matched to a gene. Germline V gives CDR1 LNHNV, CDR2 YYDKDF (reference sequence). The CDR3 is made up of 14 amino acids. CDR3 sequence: CATRRDRVAYEQYF. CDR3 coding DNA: TGTGCCACTCGCCGGGACAGGGTCGCCTACGAGCAGTACTTC. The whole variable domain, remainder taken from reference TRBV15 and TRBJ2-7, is DAMVIQNPRYQVTQFGKPVTLSCSQTLNHNVMYWYQQKSSQAPKLLFHYYDKDFNNEADTPDNFQSRRPNTSFCFLDIRSPGLGDTAMYLCATRRDRVAYEQYFGPGTRLTVT.

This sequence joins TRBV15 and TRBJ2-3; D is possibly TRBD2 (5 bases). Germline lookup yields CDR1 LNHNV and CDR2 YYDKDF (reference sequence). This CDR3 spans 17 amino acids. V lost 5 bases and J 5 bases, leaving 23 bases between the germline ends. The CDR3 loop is CATSGGAPWIGLDTQYF. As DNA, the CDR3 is TGTGCCACCAGCGGAGGTGCACCCTGGATCGGGTTAGATACGCAGTATTTT.

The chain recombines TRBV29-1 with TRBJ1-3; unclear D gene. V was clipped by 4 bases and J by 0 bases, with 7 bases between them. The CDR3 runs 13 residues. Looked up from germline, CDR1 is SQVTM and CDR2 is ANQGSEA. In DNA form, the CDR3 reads TGCAGCGTTGTACAGAGCTCTGGAAACACCATATATTTT. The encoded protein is CSVVQSSGNTIYF.

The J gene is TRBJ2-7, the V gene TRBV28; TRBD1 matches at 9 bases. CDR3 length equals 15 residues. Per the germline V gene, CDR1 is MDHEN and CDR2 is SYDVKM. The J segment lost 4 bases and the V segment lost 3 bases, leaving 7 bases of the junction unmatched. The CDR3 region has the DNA TGTGCCAGCAGTTTGGGGGACAGGGTGAGGTACGAGCAGTACTTC. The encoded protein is CASSLGDRVRYEQYF.

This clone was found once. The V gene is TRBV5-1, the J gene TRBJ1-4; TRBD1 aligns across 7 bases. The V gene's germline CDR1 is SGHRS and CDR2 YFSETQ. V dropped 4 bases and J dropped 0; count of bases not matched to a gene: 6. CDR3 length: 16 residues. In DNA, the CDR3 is TGCGCCAGCAGCGGGTACAGGGGAGCAACTAATGAAAAACTGTTTTTT. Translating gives CASSGYRGATNEKLFF.

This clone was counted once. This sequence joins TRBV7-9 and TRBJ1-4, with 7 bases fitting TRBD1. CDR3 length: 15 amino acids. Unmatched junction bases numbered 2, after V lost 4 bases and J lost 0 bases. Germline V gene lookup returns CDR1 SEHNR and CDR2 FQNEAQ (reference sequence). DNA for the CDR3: TGTGCCAGCAGCTACAGGGGTCCAACTAATGAAAAACTGTTTTTT. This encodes CASSYRGPTNEKLFF.

The chain's CDR3 is CSVSNLRYEQYF. Written as DNA, the CDR3 is TGCAGCGTTAGCAACCTTCGGTACGAGCAGTACTTC. V and J are TRBV29-1 and TRBJ2-7, with D unclear. The CDR3 covers 12 residues. The V gene lost 5 bases and the J gene lost 4 bases, with 12 bases spanning the gap. Germline assignment: CDR1 SQVTM and CDR2 ANQGSEA.

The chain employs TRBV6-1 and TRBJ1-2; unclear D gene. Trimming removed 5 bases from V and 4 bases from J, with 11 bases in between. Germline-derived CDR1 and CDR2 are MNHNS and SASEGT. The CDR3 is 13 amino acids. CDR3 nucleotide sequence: TGTGCCAGCAGTCCTCATACGGCCTATGGCTACACCTTC. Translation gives CASSPHTAYGYTF.